Shown below are 11 T cell receptor beta chains from a single sample sequenced in a study of blood T cell repertoires in COVID-19. Clones were sequenced by immunoSEQ multiplex PCR, and TCRdb holds only the in-frame ones, with some missing. The sample yields 250,000 to 300,000 clones, roughly 91% seen once. The sequencing input was PBMCs or T cells enriched from blood (not recorded which). The source is a woman aged 55-70 years who had recovered from COVID-19.

The chain uses TRBV5-1 and TRBJ1-3; 8 nucleotides align to TRBD1. The CDR3 length is 14 residues. V dropped 5 bases and J dropped 4; count of bases not matched to a gene: 5. The germline V gene has CDR1 SGHRS and CDR2 YFSETQ. The CDR3 DNA reads as TGCGCCAGCAGATCGGACAGGGTCGGAAACACCATATATTTT. It specifies CASRSDRVGNTIYF.

The V gene is TRBV27, the J gene TRBJ2-2, with 7 bases that match TRBD2. With 8 bases clipped from V and 0 bases from J, the junction kept 12 bases outside the gene matches. CDR1 is MNHEY and CDR2 is SMNVEV in the germline V gene (reference sequence). The CDR3 length is 17 residues. The CDR3 protein is CASRFSSGDANTGELFF. The CDR3 nucleotides read TGTGCCAGCCGGTTCTCTAGCGGAGATGCGAACACCGGGGAGCTGTTTTTT.

The count of this clone is one. CDR3 sequence: CAFGGLPYSNQPQHF. As DNA, the CDR3 is TGTGCCTTCGGGGGGCTCCCTTATAGCAATCAGCCCCAGCATTTT. J is TRBJ1-5 and V is TRBV30; a weak D match, TRBD1 (6 bases). Germline V CDR1 and CDR2: GTSNPN, SVGIG (reference sequence). The CDR3 runs 15 residues. The V end lost 7 bases, the J end lost 0 bases, and 16 bases lay between the germline ends. Filled out from reference TRBV30 and TRBJ1-5, the complete variable domain reads SQTIHQWPATLVQPVGSPLSLECTVEGTSNPNLYWYRQAAGRGLQLLFYSVGIGQISSEVPQNLSASRPQDRQFILSSKKLLLSDSGFYLCAFGGLPYSNQPQHFGDGTRLSIL.

The chain joins TRBV5-8 to TRBJ1-2, with 7 bases identical to TRBD1. Germline lookup yields CDR1 SGHTS and CDR2 YDEGEE. The CDR3 is 14 residues long. The J segment lost 5 bases and the V segment lost 3 bases, leaving 7 bases of the junction unmatched. CDR3 sequence reads: CASSSRTGLYGYTF. Written as DNA, the CDR3 is TGTGCCAGCAGCTCTCGGACAGGCCTATATGGCTACACCTTC.

The rearrangement joins TRBV5-4 to TRBJ1-2; D remains unclear. CDR1 and CDR2 from the germline V gene are SGHNT and YYREEE (reference sequence). The CDR3 has 14 residues. V shed 2 bases and J shed 3 bases, with 11 bases lying between them. CDR3 coding DNA: TGTGCCAGCAGCTTTATGGGCAACTACTATGGCTACACCTTC. Translating it yields CASSFMGNYYGYTF.

The CDR3 nucleotides read TGTGCCACCACCCTGAACACCGGGGAGCTGTTTTTT. This translates into CATTLNTGELFF. The chain is built from TRBV24-1 and TRBJ2-2; D uncertain. V lost 8 bases and J lost 1, with 4 bases in between. There are 12 residues in the CDR3. The germline CDR1 and CDR2 sequences are KGHDR and SFDVKD.

This chain connects TRBV18 to TRBJ1-5, with a weak D call TRBD1 (5 bases). The CDR3 is 15 amino acids. The V gene's germline CDR1 is KGHSH and CDR2 LQKENI. Trimming removed 2 bases at V and 7 bases at J, with 15 bases between. In nucleotides, the CDR3 is TGTGCCAGCTCACCAAGTGGGGGGAGAGGACAGCCCCAGCATTTT. Its translation: CASSPSGGRGQPQHF.

The chain couples TRBV2 to TRBJ2-5, with 7 positions matching TRBD1. The CDR3 spans 15 residues. The trim removed 6 bases at V and 2 bases at J, leaving 9 bases unmatched. Germline CDR1 is SNHLY and CDR2 is FYNNEI. CDR3 loop: CASRYLGTEQETQYF. The CDR3 DNA follows: TGTGCCAGCAGGTACCTAGGGACAGAACAAGAGACCCAGTACTTC.

CDR3 nucleotides: TGTGCCAGCAGCCCCCCATCGGGGGAGCATCAGCCCCAGCATTTT. It codes for CASSPPSGEHQPQHF. The rearrangement joins TRBV28 to TRBJ1-5, with D possibly being TRBD1 (5 bases). The V and J ends lost 6 bases and 5 bases respectively, with 17 bases between them. Per germline, CDR1 MDHEN and CDR2 SYDVKM. The CDR3 runs 15 residues.

J is TRBJ1-5 and V is TRBV19; 8 bases fit TRBD1. The CDR3 spans 16 residues. Germline loops: CDR1 LNHDA, CDR2 SQIVND (reference sequence). The V and J ends lost 3 bases and 2 bases, in that order; junction bases with no gene match: 6. In nucleotides, the CDR3 is TGTGCCAGTAGTATCGGACAGGGTCTTCGCAATCAGCCCCAGCATTTT. This sequence encodes CASSIGQGLRNQPQHF.

This chain uses TRBV18 with TRBJ1-3, with D possibly being TRBD1 (6 bases). V lost 3 bases, J lost 0 bases, and 9 bases lay in between. CDR3 size: 15 residues. Germline V gene lookup returns CDR1 KGHSH and CDR2 LQKENI. As DNA, the CDR3 is TGTGCCAGCTCACCTGGACAGAGCTCTGGAAACACCATATATTTT. It yields the protein CASSPGQSSGNTIYF.